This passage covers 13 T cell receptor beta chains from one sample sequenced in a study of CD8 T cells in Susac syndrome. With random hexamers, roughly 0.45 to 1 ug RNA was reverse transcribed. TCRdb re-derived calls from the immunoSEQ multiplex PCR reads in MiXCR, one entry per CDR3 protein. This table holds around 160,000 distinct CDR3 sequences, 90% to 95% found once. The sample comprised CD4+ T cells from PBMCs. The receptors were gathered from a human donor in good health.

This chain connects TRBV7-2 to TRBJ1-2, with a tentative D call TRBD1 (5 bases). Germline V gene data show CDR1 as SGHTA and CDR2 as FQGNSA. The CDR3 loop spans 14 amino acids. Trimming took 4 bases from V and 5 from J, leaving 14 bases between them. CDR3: CASSSGADGYGYTF. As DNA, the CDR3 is TGTGCCAGCAGCTCCGGGGCGGACGGGTATGGCTACACCTTC.

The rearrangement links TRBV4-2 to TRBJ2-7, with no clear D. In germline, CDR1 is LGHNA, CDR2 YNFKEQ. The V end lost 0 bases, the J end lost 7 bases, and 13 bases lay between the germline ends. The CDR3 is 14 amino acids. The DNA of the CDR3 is TGTGCCAGCAGCCAAGATGGCGCCAGTGGGGAGCAGTACTTC. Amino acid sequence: CASSQDGASGEQYF.

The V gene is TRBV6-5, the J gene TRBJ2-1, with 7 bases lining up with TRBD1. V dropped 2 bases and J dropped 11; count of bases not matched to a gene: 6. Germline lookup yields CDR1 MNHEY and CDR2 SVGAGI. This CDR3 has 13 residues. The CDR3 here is CASSYPGTEKQFF. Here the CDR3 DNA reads TGTGCCAGCAGTTACCCTGGGACAGAAAAGCAGTTCTTC.

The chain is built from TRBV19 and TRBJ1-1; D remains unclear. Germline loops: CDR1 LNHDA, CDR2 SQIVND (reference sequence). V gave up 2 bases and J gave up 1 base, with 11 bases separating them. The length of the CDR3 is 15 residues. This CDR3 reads CASSITPSQNTEAFF. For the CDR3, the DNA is TGTGCCAGTAGTATAACCCCCTCACAGAACACTGAAGCTTTCTTT.

For the CDR3, the DNA is TGTGCCAGCAGCTCTGGTCAGGGAGGAAGTGGCTACACCTTC. Protein: CASSSGQGGSGYTF. The chain couples TRBV5-4 to TRBJ1-2; D might be TRBD1 (5 bases). The CDR3 consists of 14 residues. Germline CDR1 and CDR2: SGHNT and YYREEE (reference sequence). The ends were cut back, 3 bases at V and 7 bases at J, with 16 bases in the middle.

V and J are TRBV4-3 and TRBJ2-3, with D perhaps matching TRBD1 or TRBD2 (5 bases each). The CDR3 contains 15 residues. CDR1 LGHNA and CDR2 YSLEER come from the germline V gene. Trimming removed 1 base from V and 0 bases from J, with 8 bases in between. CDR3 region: CASSQGGGSTDTQYF. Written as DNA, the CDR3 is TGCGCCAGCAGCCAAGGGGGCGGGAGCACAGATACGCAGTATTTT.

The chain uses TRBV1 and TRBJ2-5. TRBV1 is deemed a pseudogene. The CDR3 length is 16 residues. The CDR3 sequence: CTSSQAEYGVAETQYF. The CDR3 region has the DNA TGCACCAGCAGCCAAGCGGAGTACGGGGTGGCAGAGACCCAGTACTTC.

In DNA, the CDR3 is TGCAGCGTCAAAATTGCACGGGATAATTCACCCCTCCACTTT. Its protein product is CSVKIARDNSPLHF. The rearrangement joins TRBV29-1 to TRBJ1-6; no firm D call. The ends were cut back, 6 bases at V and 5 bases at J, with 14 bases in the middle. The CDR3 covers 14 residues. Germline assignment: CDR1 SQVTM and CDR2 ANQGSEA.

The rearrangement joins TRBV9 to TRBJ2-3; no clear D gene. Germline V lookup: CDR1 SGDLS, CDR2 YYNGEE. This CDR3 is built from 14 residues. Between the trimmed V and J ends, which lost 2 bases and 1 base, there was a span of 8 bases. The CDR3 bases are TGTGCCAGCAGCGTTTCACACCGCACAGATACGCAGTATTTT. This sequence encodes CASSVSHRTDTQYF.

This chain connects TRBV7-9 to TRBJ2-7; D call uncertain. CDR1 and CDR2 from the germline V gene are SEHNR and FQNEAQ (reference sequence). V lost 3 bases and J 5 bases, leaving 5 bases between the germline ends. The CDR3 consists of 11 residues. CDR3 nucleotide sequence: TGTGCCAGCAGCTTCGACGACGAGCAGTACTTC. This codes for CASSFDDEQYF.

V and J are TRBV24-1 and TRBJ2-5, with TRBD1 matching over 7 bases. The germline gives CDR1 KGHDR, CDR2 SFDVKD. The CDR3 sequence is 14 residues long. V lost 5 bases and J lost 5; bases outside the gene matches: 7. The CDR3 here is CATSGPGGVETQYF. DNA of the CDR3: TGTGCCACCAGTGGCCCAGGGGGTGTGGAGACCCAGTACTTC.

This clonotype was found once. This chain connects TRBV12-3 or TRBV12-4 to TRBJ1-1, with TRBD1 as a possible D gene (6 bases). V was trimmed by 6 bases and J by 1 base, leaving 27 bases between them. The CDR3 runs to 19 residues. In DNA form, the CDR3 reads TGTGCCAGCAGCCTAGGACAGACACTCTATCCAACCCCGAACACTGAAGCTTTCTTT. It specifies CASSLGQTLYPTPNTEAFF.

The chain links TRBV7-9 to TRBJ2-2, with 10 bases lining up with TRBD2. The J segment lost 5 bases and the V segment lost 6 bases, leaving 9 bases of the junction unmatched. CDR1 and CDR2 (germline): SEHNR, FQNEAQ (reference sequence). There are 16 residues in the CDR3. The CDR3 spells CASSPAGSGGTGELFF. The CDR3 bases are TGTGCCAGCAGTCCCGCCGGTAGCGGGGGGACCGGGGAGCTGTTTTTT. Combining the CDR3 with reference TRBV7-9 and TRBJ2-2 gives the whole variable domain DTGVSQNPRHKITKRGQNVTFRCDPISEHNRLYWYRQTLGQGPEFLTYFQNEAQLEKSRLLSDRFSAERPKGSFSTLEIQRTEQGDSAMYLCASSPAGSGGTGELFFGEGSRLTVL.